The 3 T cell receptor beta chains given below trace back to one sample, sequenced in a study of blood T cell repertoires in COVID-19. Profiled with immunoSEQ multiplex PCR; TCRdb holds only in-frame clones, not every one. This table has about 200,000 clones, 85% to 90% appearing once. Input material: peripheral blood. The receptors come from a man aged 45-65 years with acute or convalescent COVID-19.

The chain carries TRBV7-8 and TRBJ1-2, with D perhaps matching TRBD1 (6 bases). Trimming removed 4 bases from V and 8 bases from J, with 14 bases in between. Per germline, CDR1 SGHVS and CDR2 FQNEAQ. This CDR3 contains 13 residues. CDR3 DNA: TGTGCCAGCAGCTCGGGGGGCCAAGGCGGCTACACCTTC. Its translation: CASSSGGQGGYTF.

The chain combines TRBV19 with TRBJ2-1; TRBD2 matches 7 bases. The CDR3 extends over 18 amino acids. The germline V gene has CDR1 LNHDA and CDR2 SQIVND (reference sequence). V shed 0 bases and J 2 bases; nucleotides not matched to a gene: 10. DNA for the CDR3: TGTGCCAGTAGTATAGAAGGGAGGGGTAAATGGACCTACAATGAGCAGTTCTTC. It codes for CASSIEGRGKWTYNEQFF. Looking up the rest from reference TRBV19 and TRBJ2-1 gives the full variable domain: DGGITQSPKYLFRKEGQNVTLSCEQNLNHDAMYWYRQDPGQGLRLIYYSQIVNDFQKGDIAEGYSVSREKKESFPLTVTSAQKNPTAFYLCASSIEGRGKWTYNEQFFGPGTRLTVL.

This chain links TRBV2 with TRBJ2-2; no definite D call. Trimming cost V 3 bases and J 5 bases, with 13 bases left between them. The CDR3 length is 15 residues. Germline lookup yields CDR1 SNHLY and CDR2 FYNNEI. The CDR3 spells CASSELSGGTGELFF. The DNA for the CDR3 is TGTGCCAGCAGTGAGTTATCGGGTGGTACCGGGGAGCTGTTTTTT.